These 3 T cell receptor beta chains were sequenced from one sample in a study of blood T cell repertoires in COVID-19. Produced via immunoSEQ multiplex PCR; TCRdb's table is partial and in-frame only. Altogether 25,000 to 35,000 clones are present, under 85% being singletons, with the ten largest covering under 45%. The sequenced material came from peripheral blood. Receptors were obtained from a woman aged 80 or over with acute or convalescent COVID-19.

The chain combines TRBV7-9 with TRBJ1-2; TRBD1 matches 10 bases. The CDR3 consists of 14 residues. V was pared by 5 bases and J by 7 bases, with 7 bases of the junction left unmatched. The germline CDR1 and CDR2 sequences are SEHNR and FQNEAQ (reference sequence). The DNA for the CDR3 is TGTGCCAGCAGCGCCGGGACAGGGGTTTTTGGCTACACCTTC. This translates into CASSAGTGVFGYTF.

By its share, this clone is medium-sized. A much bigger clone sits one base away, suggesting this may be a read error. This specimen includes other DNA sequences encoding the same CDR3. CDR3 amino acids: CASSLEQENTEAFF. CDR3 DNA sequence: TGTGCCAGCAGCTTAGAGCAGGAGAACACTGAAGCTTTCTTT. V and J are TRBV7-2 and TRBJ1-1; D gene unclear. The CDR3 consists of 14 residues. V lost 1 base to trimming and J lost 1 base, with 7 bases between them. Per germline, CDR1 SGHTA and CDR2 FQGNSA. Drawing the rest from reference TRBV7-2 and TRBJ1-1, the complete variable domain is GAGVSQSPSNKVTEKGKDVELRCDPISGHTALYWYRQSLGQGLEFLIYFQGNSAPDKSGLPSDRFSAERTGGSVSTLTIQRTQQEDSAVYLCASSLEQENTEAFFGQGTRLTVV.

This chain uses TRBV6-5 with TRBJ2-7; 7 bases are shared with TRBD1. The germline CDR1 and CDR2 sequences are MNHEY and SVGAGI. The length of the CDR3 is 13 residues. The V gene end was trimmed by 6 bases and the J gene end by 4 bases; junction bases not matched to a gene: 6. This CDR3 reads CASSPTGEYEQYF. CDR3 DNA: TGTGCCAGCAGCCCCACAGGGGAATACGAGCAGTACTTC.